These 8 T cell receptor beta chains were sequenced from one sample in a study of T cell repertoires in cytomegalovirus infection. Their antigens remain unidentified. MiXCR was run by TCRdb on the reads, yielding one entry per CDR3 protein. The data contain approximately 730,000 distinct CDR3 sequences, 29% of them seen just once; the ten biggest clones take up over 10%. The specimen was cultured CD8+ T cells from PBMCs, collected from culture after CMV antigen stimulation. All receptors come from a human donor in good health (CMV status not recorded). Some clones in this sample may be carry-over from other donors' samples.

The rearrangement uses TRBV10-3 and TRBJ1-1, with D unclear. The CDR3 is 15 residues long. V lost 0 bases and J lost 3, with 11 bases in between. CDR1 and CDR2 from the germline V gene are ENHRY and SYGVKD. CDR3 residues: CAISESSRVDTEAFF. The CDR3 bases are TGTGCCATCAGTGAGTCCAGTAGGGTCGACACTGAAGCTTTCTTT.

This chain joins TRBV5-6 and TRBJ2-6; D assignment may be TRBD1 or TRBD2 (5 bases each). Germline CDR1 reads SGHDT; CDR2 reads YYEEEE. Trimming shortened V by 4 bases and J by 4 bases, and 18 bases separated the two germline ends. CDR3 length equals 17 residues. The CDR3 region has the DNA TGTGCCAGCAGCGGTATAGAGGGGCAGCCCGGGGCCAACGTCCTGACTTTC. It translates to CASSGIEGQPGANVLTF.

This clonotype appeared many times. The chain combines TRBV7-9 with TRBJ1-2; D might be TRBD1 (5 bases). The V gene's germline CDR1 is SEHNR and CDR2 FQNEAQ (reference sequence). The V end lost 1 base, the J end lost 0 bases, and 15 bases lay between the germline ends. The CDR3 loop spans 17 amino acids. The chain's CDR3 is CASSLGGAGTPNYGYTF. DNA for the CDR3: TGTGCCAGCAGCTTAGGTGGAGCAGGGACCCCTAACTATGGCTACACCTTC.

V usage is TRBV6-1 and J usage is TRBJ2-6; D is possibly TRBD2 (6 bases). The germline V and J ends were trimmed by 3 bases and 0 bases, with 9 bases remaining between them. CDR1 is MNHNS and CDR2 is SASEGT in the germline V gene. The CDR3 length is 16 residues. The CDR3 sequence is CASSEGLISGANVLTF. The CDR3, as DNA: TGTGCCAGCAGTGAGGGACTGATCTCTGGGGCCAACGTCCTGACTTTC.

This clonotype was found many times. This sequence joins TRBV7-8 and TRBJ2-3; a weak D match, TRBD2 (6 bases). The CDR3 covers 14 residues. Deletions cut 3 bases from V and 6 bases from J, with 13 bases between. Germline V CDR1 and CDR2: SGHVS, FQNEAQ. The CDR3 DNA is TGTGCCAGCAGCTTCCGGGGCGCGGGGGATACGCAGTATTTT. It specifies CASSFRGAGDTQYF.

This clonotype appeared many times. The V call is TRBV7-2, the J call TRBJ2-7; 9 nucleotides agree with TRBD1. Germline V lookup: CDR1 SGHTA, CDR2 FQGNSA. The CDR3 loop spans 15 amino acids. The V segment lost 5 bases and the J segment 4 bases; nucleotides outside the gene matches: 9. The CDR3 protein is CASSATGGGYYEQYV. CDR3 DNA sequence: TGTGCCAGCAGCGCTACAGGGGGCGGTTATTACGAGCAGTACGTC.

The gene calls are TRBV5-1 and TRBJ2-2; maybe TRBD2 (7 bases). Germline CDR1 SGHRS, CDR2 YFSETQ. The CDR3 covers 15 residues. The ends were cut back, 3 bases at V and 4 bases at J, with 13 bases in the middle. The CDR3 DNA sequence: TGCGCCAGCAGCTACTACAGGGAGGGCACCGGGGAGCTGTTTTTT. This translates into CASSYYREGTGELFF.

The gene calls are TRBV7-9 and TRBJ2-7, with 8 bases fitting TRBD1. The CDR3 covers 14 residues. The germline CDR1 and CDR2 sequences are SEHNR and FQNEAQ (reference sequence). V trimming: 6 bases; J trimming: 5 bases; junction bases outside the gene matches: 9. DNA of the CDR3: TGTGCCAGCAGTCCTCCGTTGACAGGGGACGAGCAGTACGTC. Its translation: CASSPPLTGDEQYV.